This TCR beta chain was sequenced in a study of blood T cell repertoires in COVID-19. Whole-study context: There were acute and convalescent COVID-19 samples, and they came from the United States, Italy and Spain. Sample material is recorded as cDNA or gDNA derived from T cells, B-cell-depleted T cells, or PBMCs.

In regard to this clone: This specimen includes other DNA sequences encoding the same CDR3.

The CDR3 is 14 amino acids. J lost 1 base, V lost 4 bases, and 3 bases had no gene match. The germline V gene has CDR1 SGHAT and CDR2 FQDESV (reference sequence). As processed by the authors: Reference gene primers were amplified, and this amplification served to estimate nucleated cell counts. Only in-frame clones appear in the TCRdb table, and some are missing; sequencing was by immunoSEQ multiplex PCR. That table supplies the V and J calls and clone size; D and trimming were determined from the DNA. The profile shows 55,000 to 80,000 clones, about 83% of them singletons. V usage is TRBV11-1 and J usage is TRBJ1-2; 7 positions match TRBD1. This receptor was taken from a man aged 50 to 59 with active COVID-19. The sample was peripheral blood. The CDR3 sequence: CASSSGTVNYGYTF. The CDR3 DNA is TGTGCCAGCAGCTCCGGGACAGTTAACTATGGCTACACCTTC. Variable domain in full (rest from reference TRBV11-1 and TRBJ1-2): EAEVAQSPRYKITEKSQAVAFWCDPISGHATLYWYRQILGQGPELLVQFQDESVVDDSQLPKDRFSAERLKGVDSTLKIQPAELGDSAMYLCASSSGTVNYGYTFGSGTRLTVV.